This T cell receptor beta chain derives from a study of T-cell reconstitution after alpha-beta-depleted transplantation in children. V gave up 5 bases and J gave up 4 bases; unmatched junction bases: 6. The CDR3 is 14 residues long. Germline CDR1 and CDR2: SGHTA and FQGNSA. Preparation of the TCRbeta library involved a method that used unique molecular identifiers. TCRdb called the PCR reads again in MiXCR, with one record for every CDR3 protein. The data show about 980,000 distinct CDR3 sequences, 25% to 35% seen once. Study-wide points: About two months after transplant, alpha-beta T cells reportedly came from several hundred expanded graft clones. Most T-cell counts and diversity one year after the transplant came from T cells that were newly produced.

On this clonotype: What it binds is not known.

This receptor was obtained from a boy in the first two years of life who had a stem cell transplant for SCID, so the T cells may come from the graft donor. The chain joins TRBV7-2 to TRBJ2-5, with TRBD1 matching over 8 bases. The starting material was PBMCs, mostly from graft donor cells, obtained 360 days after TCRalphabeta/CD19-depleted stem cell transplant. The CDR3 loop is CASSRDRGGETQYF. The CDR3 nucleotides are TGTGCCAGCAGCCGAGACAGGGGCGGAGAGACCCAGTACTTC.